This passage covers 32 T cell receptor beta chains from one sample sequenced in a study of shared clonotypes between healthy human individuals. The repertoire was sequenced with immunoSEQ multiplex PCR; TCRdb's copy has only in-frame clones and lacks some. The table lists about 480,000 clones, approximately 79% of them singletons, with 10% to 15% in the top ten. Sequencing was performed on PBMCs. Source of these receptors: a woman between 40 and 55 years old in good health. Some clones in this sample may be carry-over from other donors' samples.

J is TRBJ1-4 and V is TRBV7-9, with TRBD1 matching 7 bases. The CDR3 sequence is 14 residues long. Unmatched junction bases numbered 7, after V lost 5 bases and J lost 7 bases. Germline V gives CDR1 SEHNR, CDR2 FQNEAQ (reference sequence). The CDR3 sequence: CASSTRQGGEKLFF. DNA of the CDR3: TGTGCCAGCAGCACCCGGCAGGGGGGTGAAAAACTGTTTTTT.

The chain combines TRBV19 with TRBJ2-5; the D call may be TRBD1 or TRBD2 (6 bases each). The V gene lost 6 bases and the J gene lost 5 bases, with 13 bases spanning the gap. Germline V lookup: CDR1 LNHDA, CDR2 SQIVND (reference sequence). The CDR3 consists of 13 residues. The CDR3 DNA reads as TGTGCCAGTAGCGGGGGACACCGGGAGACCCAGTACTTC. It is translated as CASSGGHRETQYF.

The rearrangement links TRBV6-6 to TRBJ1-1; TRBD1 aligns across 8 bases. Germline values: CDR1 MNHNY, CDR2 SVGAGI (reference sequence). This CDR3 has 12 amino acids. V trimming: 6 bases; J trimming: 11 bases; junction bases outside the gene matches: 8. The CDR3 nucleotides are TGTGCCAGCAGCCCGCGGACAGGGTTGGCTTTCTTT. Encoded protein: CASSPRTGLAFF.

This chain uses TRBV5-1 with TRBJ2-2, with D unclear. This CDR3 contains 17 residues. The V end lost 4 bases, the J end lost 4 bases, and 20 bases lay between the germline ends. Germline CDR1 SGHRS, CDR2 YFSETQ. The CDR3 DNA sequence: TGCGCCAGCAGCCTAGGACCGGACCAGTTTGGCACCGGGGAGCTGTTTTTT. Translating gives CASSLGPDQFGTGELFF.

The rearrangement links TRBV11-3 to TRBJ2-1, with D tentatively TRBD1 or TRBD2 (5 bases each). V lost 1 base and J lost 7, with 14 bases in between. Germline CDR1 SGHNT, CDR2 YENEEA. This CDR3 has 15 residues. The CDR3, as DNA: TGTGCCAGCAGCTTAGCCGGGACCGAAGGGAATGAGCAGTTCTTC. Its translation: CASSLAGTEGNEQFF. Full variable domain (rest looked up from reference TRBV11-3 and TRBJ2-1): EAGVVQSPRYKIIEKKQPVAFWCNPISGHNTLYWYLQNLGQGPELLIRYENEEAVDDSQLPKDRFSAERLKGVDSTLKIQPAELGDSAVYLCASSLAGTEGNEQFFGPGTRLTVL.

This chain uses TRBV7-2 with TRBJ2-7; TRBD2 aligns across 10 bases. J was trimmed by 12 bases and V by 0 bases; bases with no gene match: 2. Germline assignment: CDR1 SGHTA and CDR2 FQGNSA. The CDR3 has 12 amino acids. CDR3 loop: CASSLASGRLYF. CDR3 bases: TGTGCCAGCAGCTTAGCTAGCGGGAGGTTGTACTTC.

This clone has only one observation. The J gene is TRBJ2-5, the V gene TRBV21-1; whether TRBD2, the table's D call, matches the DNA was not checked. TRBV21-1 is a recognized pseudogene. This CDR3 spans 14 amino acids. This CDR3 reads CASSTTSGQETQYF. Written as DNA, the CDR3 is TGTGCCAGCAGTACGACTAGCGGCCAAGAGACCCAGTACTTC.

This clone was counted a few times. For the CDR3, the DNA is TGTGCCAGCTCACCACAGGGGGTGGGCAATCAGCCCCAGCATTTT. This translates into CASSPQGVGNQPQHF. The rearrangement uses TRBV18 and TRBJ1-5; weak D call: TRBD1 (6 bases). Trimming took 1 base from V and 2 from J, leaving 9 bases between them. The CDR3 runs to 15 residues. Germline CDR1 KGHSH, CDR2 LQKENI.

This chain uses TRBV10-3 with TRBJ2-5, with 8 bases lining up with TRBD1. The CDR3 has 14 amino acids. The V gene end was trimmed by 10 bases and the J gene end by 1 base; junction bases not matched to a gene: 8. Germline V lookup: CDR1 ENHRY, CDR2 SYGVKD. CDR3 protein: CATTRTGPQETQYF. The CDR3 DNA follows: TGTGCCACGACCCGGACAGGGCCCCAAGAGACCCAGTACTTC.

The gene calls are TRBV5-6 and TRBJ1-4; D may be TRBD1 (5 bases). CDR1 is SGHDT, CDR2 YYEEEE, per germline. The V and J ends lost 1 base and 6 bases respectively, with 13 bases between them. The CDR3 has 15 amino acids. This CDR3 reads CASSLSLGRDEKLFF. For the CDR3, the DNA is TGTGCCAGCAGCTTGAGTCTGGGGCGCGATGAAAAACTGTTTTTT.

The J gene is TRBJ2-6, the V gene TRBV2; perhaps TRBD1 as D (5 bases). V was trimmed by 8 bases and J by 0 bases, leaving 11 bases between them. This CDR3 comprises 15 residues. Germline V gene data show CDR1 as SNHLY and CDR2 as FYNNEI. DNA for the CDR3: TGTGCCAGCGGGGCAGACCACTCTGGGGCCAACGTCCTGACTTTC. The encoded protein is CASGADHSGANVLTF.

The CDR3 here is CASSLTSGRDEQFF. The CDR3 nucleotides are TGTGCCAGCTCACTGACTAGCGGGAGGGATGAGCAGTTCTTC. The chain uses TRBV18 and TRBJ2-1; 14 bases line up with TRBD2. V gave up 4 bases and J gave up 8 bases; unmatched junction bases: 1. The CDR3 runs to 14 residues. CDR1 is KGHSH, CDR2 LQKENI, per germline. The whole variable domain, filled in from reference TRBV18 and TRBJ2-1, reads NAGVMQNPRHLVRRRGQEARLRCSPMKGHSHVYWYRQLPEEGLKFMVYLQKENIIDESGMPKERFSAEFPKEGPSILRIQQVVRGDSAAYFCASSLTSGRDEQFFGPGTRLTVL.

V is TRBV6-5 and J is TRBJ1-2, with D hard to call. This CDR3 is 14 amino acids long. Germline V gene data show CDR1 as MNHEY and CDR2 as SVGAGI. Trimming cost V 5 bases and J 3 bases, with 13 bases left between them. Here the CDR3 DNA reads TGTGCCAGCAGTCGGCATACTACATACTATGGCTACACCTTC. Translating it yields CASSRHTTYYGYTF.

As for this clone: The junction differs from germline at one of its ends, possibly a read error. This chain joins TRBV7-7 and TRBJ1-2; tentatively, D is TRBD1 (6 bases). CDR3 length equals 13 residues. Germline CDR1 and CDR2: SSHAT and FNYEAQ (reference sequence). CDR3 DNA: TGTGCTAGCAGCCGAAGGACAGTTATGGACTACACCTTC. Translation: CASSRRTVMDYTF.

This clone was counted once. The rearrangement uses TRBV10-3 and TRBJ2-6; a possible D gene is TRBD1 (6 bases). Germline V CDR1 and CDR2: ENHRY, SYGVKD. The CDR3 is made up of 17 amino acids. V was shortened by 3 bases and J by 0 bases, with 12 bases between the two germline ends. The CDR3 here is CAISEGGPHSGANVLTF. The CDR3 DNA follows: TGTGCCATCAGTGAAGGGGGTCCTCACTCTGGGGCCAACGTCCTGACTTTC.

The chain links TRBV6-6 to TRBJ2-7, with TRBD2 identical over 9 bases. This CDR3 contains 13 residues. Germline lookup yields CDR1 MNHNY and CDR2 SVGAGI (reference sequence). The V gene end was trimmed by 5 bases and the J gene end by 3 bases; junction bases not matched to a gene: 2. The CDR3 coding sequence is TGTGCCAGCAGTCCTAGCGGGAACTACGAGCAGTACTTC. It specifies CASSPSGNYEQYF.

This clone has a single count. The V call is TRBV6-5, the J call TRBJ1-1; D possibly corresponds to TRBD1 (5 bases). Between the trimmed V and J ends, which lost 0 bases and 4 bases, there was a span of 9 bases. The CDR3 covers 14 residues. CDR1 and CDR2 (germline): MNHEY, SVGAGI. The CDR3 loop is CASSYSQGSTEAFF. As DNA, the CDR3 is TGTGCCAGCAGTTACTCTCAGGGTAGCACTGAAGCTTTCTTT.

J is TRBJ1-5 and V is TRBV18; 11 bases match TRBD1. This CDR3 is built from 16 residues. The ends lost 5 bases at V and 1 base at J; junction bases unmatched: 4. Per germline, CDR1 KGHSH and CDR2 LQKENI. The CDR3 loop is CASSGQGAGSNQPQHF. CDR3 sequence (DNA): TGTGCCAGCTCAGGACAGGGGGCTGGGAGCAATCAGCCCCAGCATTTT.

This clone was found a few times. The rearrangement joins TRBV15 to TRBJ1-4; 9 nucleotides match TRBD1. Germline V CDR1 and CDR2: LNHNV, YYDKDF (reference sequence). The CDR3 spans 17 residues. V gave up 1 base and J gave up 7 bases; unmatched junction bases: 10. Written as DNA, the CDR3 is TGTGCCACCAGCAGAGCTAGGGGACAGGGCTTAAGTGAAAAACTGTTTTTT. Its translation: CATSRARGQGLSEKLFF.

The CDR3 region is CASSMARGETQYF. DNA for the CDR3: TGTGCCAGTAGTATGGCGCGGGGAGAGACCCAGTACTTC. The chain links TRBV19 to TRBJ2-5; D might be TRBD2 (6 bases). The V and J ends lost 3 bases and 4 bases respectively, with 9 bases between them. The germline V gene encodes CDR1 LNHDA and CDR2 SQIVND (reference sequence). This CDR3 comprises 13 residues.

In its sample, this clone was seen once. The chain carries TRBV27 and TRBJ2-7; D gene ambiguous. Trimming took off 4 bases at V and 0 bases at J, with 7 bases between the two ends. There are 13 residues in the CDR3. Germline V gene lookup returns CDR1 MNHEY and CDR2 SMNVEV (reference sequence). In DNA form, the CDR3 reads TGTGCCAGCAGTTCCGCTTTCTCCTACGAGCAGTACTTC. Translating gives CASSSAFSYEQYF.

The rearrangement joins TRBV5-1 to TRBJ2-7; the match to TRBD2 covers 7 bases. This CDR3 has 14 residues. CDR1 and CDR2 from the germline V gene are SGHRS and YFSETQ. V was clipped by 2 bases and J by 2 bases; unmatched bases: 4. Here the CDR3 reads CASSFSGPPYEQYF. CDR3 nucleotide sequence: TGCGCCAGCAGCTTTAGCGGGCCACCCTACGAGCAGTACTTC. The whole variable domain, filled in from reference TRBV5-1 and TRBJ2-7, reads KAGVTQTPRYLIKTRGQQVTLSCSPISGHRSVSWYQQTPGQGLQFLFEYFSETQRNKGNFPGRFSGRQFSNSRSEMNVSTLELGDSALYLCASSFSGPPYEQYFGPGTRLTVT.

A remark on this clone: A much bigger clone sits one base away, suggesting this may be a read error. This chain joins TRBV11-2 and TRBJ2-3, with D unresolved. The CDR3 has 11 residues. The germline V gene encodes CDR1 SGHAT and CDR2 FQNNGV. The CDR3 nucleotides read TGTGCCAGCAGCTTTACAGATACGCAGTGTTTT. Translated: CASSFTDTQCF.

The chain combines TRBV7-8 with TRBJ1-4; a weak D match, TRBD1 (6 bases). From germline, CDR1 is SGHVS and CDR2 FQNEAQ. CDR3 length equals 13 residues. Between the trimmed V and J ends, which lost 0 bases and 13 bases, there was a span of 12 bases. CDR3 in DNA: TGTGCCAGCAGCTTAGCGGGGCAGGGGATACTGTTTTTT. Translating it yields CASSLAGQGILFF. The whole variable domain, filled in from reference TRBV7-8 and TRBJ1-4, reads GAGVSQSPRYKVAKRGQDVALRCDPISGHVSLFWYQQALGQGPEFLTYFQNEAQLDKSGLPSDRFFAERPEGSVSTLKIQRTQQEDSAVYLCASSLAGQGILFFGSGTQLSVL.

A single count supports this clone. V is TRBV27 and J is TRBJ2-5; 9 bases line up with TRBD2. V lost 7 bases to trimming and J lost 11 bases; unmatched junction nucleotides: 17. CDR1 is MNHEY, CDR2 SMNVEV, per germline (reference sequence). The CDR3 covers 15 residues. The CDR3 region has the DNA TGTGCCAGCACCTCATGGGCTAGCGGGAATAATGAGCAGTACTTC. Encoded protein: CASTSWASGNNEQYF.

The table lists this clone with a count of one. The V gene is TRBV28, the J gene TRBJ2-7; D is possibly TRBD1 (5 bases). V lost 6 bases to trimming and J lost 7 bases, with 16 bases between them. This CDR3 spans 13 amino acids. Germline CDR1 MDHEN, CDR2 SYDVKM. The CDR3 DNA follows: TGTGCCAGCAGATGGGGCTATCTCATGGAGCAGTACTTC. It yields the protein CASRWGYLMEQYF.

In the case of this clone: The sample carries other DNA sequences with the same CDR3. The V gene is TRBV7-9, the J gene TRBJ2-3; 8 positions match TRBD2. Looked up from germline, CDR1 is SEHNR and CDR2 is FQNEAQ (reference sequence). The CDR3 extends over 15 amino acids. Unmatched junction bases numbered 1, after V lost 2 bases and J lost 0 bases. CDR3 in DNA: TGTGCCAGCAGCTTAACTAGCGGCAGCACAGATACGCAGTATTTT. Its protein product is CASSLTSGSTDTQYF.

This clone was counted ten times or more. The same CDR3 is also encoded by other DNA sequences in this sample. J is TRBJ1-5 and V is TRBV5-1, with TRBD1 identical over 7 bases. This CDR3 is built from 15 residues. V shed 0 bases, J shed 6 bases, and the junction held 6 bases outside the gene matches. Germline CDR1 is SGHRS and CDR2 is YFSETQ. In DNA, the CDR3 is TGCGCCAGCAGCTTGGAGGGGGCGCGGGGTCAGCCCCAGCATTTT. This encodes CASSLEGARGQPQHF.

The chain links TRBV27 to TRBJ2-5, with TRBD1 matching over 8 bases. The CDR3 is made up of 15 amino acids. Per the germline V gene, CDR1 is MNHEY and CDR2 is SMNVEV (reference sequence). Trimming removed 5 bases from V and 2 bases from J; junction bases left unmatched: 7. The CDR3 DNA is TGTGCCAGCAGTAAACGGGGGACAGGACAAGAGACCCAGTACTTC. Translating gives CASSKRGTGQETQYF.

Written as DNA, the CDR3 is TGCAGCGTTCTCCACCGGGACAGGGGTTTAGGCGAGCAGTACTTC. This translates into CSVLHRDRGLGEQYF. The chain carries TRBV29-1 and TRBJ2-7, with 10 bases matching TRBD1. The CDR3 is 15 amino acids. The germline V gene encodes CDR1 SQVTM and CDR2 ANQGSEA. V was clipped by 5 bases and J by 6 bases; unmatched bases: 13.

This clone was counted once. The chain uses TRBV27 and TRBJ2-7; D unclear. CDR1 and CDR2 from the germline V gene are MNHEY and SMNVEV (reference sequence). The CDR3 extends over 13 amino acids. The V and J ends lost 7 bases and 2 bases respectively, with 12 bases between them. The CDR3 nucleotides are TGTGCCAGCACCAACCGGCATACCTACGAGCAGTACTTC. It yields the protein CASTNRHTYEQYF.

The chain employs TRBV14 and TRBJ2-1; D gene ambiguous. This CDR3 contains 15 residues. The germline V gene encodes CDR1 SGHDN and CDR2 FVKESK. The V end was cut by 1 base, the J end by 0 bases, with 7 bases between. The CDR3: CASSQGQNSYNEQFF. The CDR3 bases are TGTGCCAGCAGCCAAGGCCAGAACTCCTACAATGAGCAGTTCTTC. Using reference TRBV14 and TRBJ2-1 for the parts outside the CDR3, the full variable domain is EAGVTQFPSHSVIEKGQTVTLRCDPISGHDNLYWYRRVMGKEIKFLLHFVKESKQDESGMPNNRFLAERTGGTYSTLKVQPAELEDSGVYFCASSQGQNSYNEQFFGPGTRLTVL.